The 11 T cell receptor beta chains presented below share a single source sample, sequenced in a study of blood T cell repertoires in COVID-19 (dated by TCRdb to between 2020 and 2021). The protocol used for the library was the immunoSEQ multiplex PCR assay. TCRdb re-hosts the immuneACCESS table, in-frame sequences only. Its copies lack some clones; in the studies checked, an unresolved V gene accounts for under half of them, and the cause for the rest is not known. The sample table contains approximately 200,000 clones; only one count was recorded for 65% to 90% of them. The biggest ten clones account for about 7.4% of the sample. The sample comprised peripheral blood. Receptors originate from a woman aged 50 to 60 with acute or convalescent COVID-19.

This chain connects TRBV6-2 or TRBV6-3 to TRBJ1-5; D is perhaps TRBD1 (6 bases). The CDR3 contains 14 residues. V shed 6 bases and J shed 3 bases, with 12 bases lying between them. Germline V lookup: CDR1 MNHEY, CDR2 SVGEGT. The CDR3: CASSRGQLNQPQHF. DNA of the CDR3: TGTGCCAGCAGCCGAGGACAGCTCAATCAGCCCCAGCATTTT.

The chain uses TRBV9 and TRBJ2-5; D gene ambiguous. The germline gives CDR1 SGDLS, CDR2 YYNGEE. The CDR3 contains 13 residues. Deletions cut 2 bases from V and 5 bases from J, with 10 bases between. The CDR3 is CASSVSVAETQYF. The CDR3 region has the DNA TGTGCCAGCAGCGTCAGCGTGGCGGAGACCCAGTACTTC.

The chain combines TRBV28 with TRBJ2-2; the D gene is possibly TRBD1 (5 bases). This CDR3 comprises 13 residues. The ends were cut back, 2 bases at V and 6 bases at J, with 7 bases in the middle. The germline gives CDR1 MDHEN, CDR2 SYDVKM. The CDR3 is CASSLTTAGELFF. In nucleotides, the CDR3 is TGTGCCAGCAGTTTAACGACAGCCGGGGAGCTGTTTTTT.

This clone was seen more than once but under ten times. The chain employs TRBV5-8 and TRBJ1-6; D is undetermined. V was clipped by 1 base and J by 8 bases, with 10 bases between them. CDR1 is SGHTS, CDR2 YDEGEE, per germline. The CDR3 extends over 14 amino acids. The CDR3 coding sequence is TGTGCCAGCAGCTTGTGGGCAGTCCATTCACCCCTCCACTTT. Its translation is CASSLWAVHSPLHF.

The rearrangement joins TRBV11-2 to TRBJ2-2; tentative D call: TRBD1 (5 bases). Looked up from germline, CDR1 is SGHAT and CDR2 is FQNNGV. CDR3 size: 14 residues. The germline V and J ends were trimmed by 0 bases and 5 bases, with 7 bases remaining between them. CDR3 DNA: TGTGCCAGCAGCTTAGACAGGGAAACCGGGGAGCTGTTTTTT. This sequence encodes CASSLDRETGELFF.

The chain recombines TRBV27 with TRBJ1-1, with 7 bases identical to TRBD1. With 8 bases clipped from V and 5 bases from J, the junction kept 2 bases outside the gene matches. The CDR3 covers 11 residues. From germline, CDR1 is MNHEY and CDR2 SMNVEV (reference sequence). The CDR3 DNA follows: TGTGCCAGCGTCAGGGGGACTGAAGCTTTCTTT. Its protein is CASVRGTEAFF.

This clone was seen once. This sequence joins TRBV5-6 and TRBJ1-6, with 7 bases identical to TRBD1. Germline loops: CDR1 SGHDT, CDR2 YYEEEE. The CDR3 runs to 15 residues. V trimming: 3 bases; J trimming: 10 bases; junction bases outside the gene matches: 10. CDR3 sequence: CASSSQTGASSPLHF. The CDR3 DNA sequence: TGTGCCAGCAGCTCCCAAACAGGGGCTAGCTCACCCCTCCACTTT.

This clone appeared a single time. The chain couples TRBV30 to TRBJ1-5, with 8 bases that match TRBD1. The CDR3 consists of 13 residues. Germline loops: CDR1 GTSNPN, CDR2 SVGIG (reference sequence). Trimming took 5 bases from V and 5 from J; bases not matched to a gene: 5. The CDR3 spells CAWDDRGDQPQHF. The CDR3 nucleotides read TGTGCCTGGGACGACAGGGGTGATCAGCCCCAGCATTTT.

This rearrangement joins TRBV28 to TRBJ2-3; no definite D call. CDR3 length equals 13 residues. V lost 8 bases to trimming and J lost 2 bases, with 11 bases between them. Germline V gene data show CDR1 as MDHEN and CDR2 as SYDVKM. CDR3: CASRSQNTDTQYF. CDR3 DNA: TGTGCCAGCCGTTCGCAGAACACAGATACGCAGTATTTT.

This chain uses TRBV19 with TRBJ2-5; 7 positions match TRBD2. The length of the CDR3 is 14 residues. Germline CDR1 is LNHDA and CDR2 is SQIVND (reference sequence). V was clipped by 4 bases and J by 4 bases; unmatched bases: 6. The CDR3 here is CASSTVGGRETQYF. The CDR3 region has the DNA TGTGCCAGTAGTACGGTGGGGGGGAGAGAGACCCAGTACTTC. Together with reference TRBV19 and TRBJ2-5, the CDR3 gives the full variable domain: DGGITQSPKYLFRKEGQNVTLSCEQNLNHDAMYWYRQDPGQGLRLIYYSQIVNDFQKGDIAEGYSVSREKKESFPLTVTSAQKNPTAFYLCASSTVGGRETQYFGPGTRLLVL.

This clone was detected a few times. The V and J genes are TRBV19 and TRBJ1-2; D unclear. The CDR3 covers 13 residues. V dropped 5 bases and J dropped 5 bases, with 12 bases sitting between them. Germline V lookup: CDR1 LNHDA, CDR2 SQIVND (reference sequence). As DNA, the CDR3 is TGTGCCAGTAGTCCAGAGGTACGGTATGGCTACACCTTC. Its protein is CASSPEVRYGYTF.